This T cell receptor beta chain was recorded in a study of blood T cell repertoires in COVID-19. Study overall: Samples of COVID-19 (acute and convalescent) were obtained from the United States, Italy and Spain. The analysed material was cDNA or gDNA that came from T cells, B-cell-depleted T cells, or PBMCs.

Original handling: By means of reference gene primer amplification, nucleated cell counts were estimated. Here immunoSEQ multiplex PCR was the method, and the copy in TCRdb shows in-frame clones only, minus some. D and trimming were read from the DNA, whereas the V and J calls and clone size are those reported in that table. The table shows some 96,000 clones, with 88% occurring only once. There are 14 residues in the CDR3. Trimming pared 1 base from V and 2 bases from J, leaving 7 bases between. Germline lookup yields CDR1 LGHNA and CDR2 YNFKEQ. The TCR sequence derives from a human donor in a cohort sampled during active COVID-19. The sequenced sample consisted of peripheral blood. The chain employs TRBV4-2 and TRBJ2-3; D call uncertain. The CDR3: CASSQVQNTDTQYF. The CDR3 DNA reads as TGTGCCAGCAGCCAAGTGCAGAACACAGATACGCAGTATTTT.